The 10 T cell receptor beta chains given below trace back to one sample, sequenced in a study of blood T cell repertoires in COVID-19. Sequencing was performed with immunoSEQ multiplex PCR; in TCRdb, only in-frame clones are kept and a portion is missing. The data hold 250,000 to 350,000 clones, with 83% observed a single time. Specimen: peripheral blood. Receptors originate from a woman aged 45-60 years with acute or convalescent COVID-19.

This clone came up once. The chain uses TRBV7-8 and TRBJ2-3; D remains unclear. The CDR3 has 14 amino acids. Germline V gene data show CDR1 as SGHVS and CDR2 as FQNEAQ. The V end was cut by 1 base, the J end by 0 bases, with 5 bases between. CDR3 loop: CASSLETSTDTQYF. CDR3 in DNA: TGTGCCAGCAGCTTAGAAACTAGCACAGATACGCAGTATTTT.

V gene TRBV18 combines with J gene TRBJ1-1; D perhaps matches TRBD1 (5 bases). Trimming cost V 4 bases and J 3 bases, with 9 bases left between them. Looked up from germline, CDR1 is KGHSH and CDR2 is LQKENI. This CDR3 contains 13 residues. CDR3 DNA sequence: TGTGCCAGCTCACAGGGGAGGGACACTGAAGCTTTCTTT. Protein sequence: CASSQGRDTEAFF.

The rearrangement uses TRBV4-2 and TRBJ2-1; 12 bases line up with TRBD2. Germline values: CDR1 LGHNA, CDR2 YNFKEQ. Trimming at V came to 4 bases and at J to 8 bases, leaving 12 bases not matched to a gene. CDR3 length: 17 amino acids. The DNA of the CDR3 is TGTGCCAGCAGCCCCGGACTAGCGGGGACCATCGACGATGAGCAGTTCTTC. Residues: CASSPGLAGTIDDEQFF.

The rearrangement links TRBV3-1 (or the pseudogene TRBV3-2) to TRBJ1-6; D not certain. The CDR3 totals 16 residues. Germline assignment: CDR1 LGHDT and CDR2 YNNKEL (reference sequence). V was clipped by 6 bases and J by 5 bases, with 17 bases between them. CDR3 sequence reads: CASRPSRRTDNSPLHF. The CDR3 bases are TGTGCCAGCAGACCCAGTCGGAGAACTGATAATTCACCCCTCCACTTT.

This chain links TRBV2 with TRBJ2-7; 7 positions match TRBD2. The V and J ends lost 4 bases and 4 bases, in that order; junction bases with no gene match: 13. From germline, CDR1 is SNHLY and CDR2 FYNNEI. The CDR3 extends over 16 amino acids. The CDR3 spells CASSGSGTPGRYEQYV. In DNA form, the CDR3 reads TGTGCCAGCAGTGGAAGCGGGACGCCTGGAAGGTACGAGCAGTACGTC.

The V call is TRBV6-2 or TRBV6-3, the J call TRBJ2-1; 11 nucleotides line up with TRBD2. In germline, CDR1 is MNHEY, CDR2 SVGEGT. V shed 5 bases and J 6 bases; nucleotides not matched to a gene: 15. The CDR3 contains 18 residues. CDR3 bases: TGTGCCAGCAGTCTTCTTAAACGACTAGCGGGAACGGGCAATGAGCAGTTCTTC. Its protein is CASSLLKRLAGTGNEQFF.

This clone was seen a few times. V is TRBV6-5 and J is TRBJ2-5; 7 bases align to TRBD2. The CDR3 is 13 amino acids. Looked up from germline, CDR1 is MNHEY and CDR2 is SVGAGI. V shed 6 bases, J shed 4 bases, and the junction held 5 bases outside the gene matches. The CDR3 here is CASRSGVPETQYF. CDR3 coding DNA: TGTGCCAGCAGGAGCGGGGTGCCAGAGACCCAGTACTTC.

The chain employs TRBV6-6 and TRBJ1-4; D remains ambiguous. The CDR3 has 12 residues. The V gene lost 6 bases and the J gene lost 8 bases, with 10 bases spanning the gap. Germline assignment: CDR1 MNHNY and CDR2 SVGAGI (reference sequence). CDR3 in DNA: TGTGCCAGCAGAGCGGACGGGGAAAAACTGTTTTTT. Translated: CASRADGEKLFF.

The chain links TRBV7-2 to TRBJ1-1; TRBD1 agrees at 9 bases. The CDR3 is 15 amino acids. The ends lost 4 bases at V and 1 base at J; junction bases unmatched: 4. Germline CDR1 reads SGHTA; CDR2 reads FQGNSA. Here the CDR3 DNA reads TGTGCCAGCAGCTCTCCGGGACAGGGGAACACTGAAGCTTTCTTT. It codes for CASSSPGQGNTEAFF.

The rearrangement joins TRBV5-4 to TRBJ2-7; 10 nucleotides align to TRBD2. Germline trimming cut 4 bases from V and 2 bases from J; bases unmatched to any gene: 9. Germline CDR1 is SGHNT and CDR2 is YYREEE (reference sequence). The CDR3 loop spans 16 amino acids. CDR3 sequence reads: CASSQLSGGPTYEQYV. The CDR3 nucleotides are TGTGCCAGCAGCCAGCTTAGCGGGGGGCCGACCTACGAGCAGTACGTC.